This T cell receptor beta chain originates from a study of read filtering for tumor transcriptome and immune sequencing. Study at large: By R-ISS, stages I, II and III held 8, 16 and 7 patients. DNase treatment preceded whole-transcriptome library preparation. General study results and limits: Single-read clonotypes: roughly 82% of IR-seq clonotypes (approximately 3.7% of reads), 74.6% of RNA-seq clonotypes (around 48% of reads). Correlation between methods rose after single-read clonotypes were removed.

This clonotype was picked up many times. Its antigen is not known. This library used approximately 390 ng RNA and molecular barcoded adaptors spanning alpha/delta and beta/gamma chains. TCRdb re-called the reads through MiXCR, storing one row per CDR3 protein. The profile shows 30,000 to 40,000 distinct CDR3 sequences, about 12% of them singletons. Sequenced: a population of CD138-negative cells sorted from bone marrow. The sequence was obtained from a donor at least 40 years old with multiple myeloma.

CDR3 protein: CSVDPLVRGTDTQYF. For the CDR3, the DNA is TGCAGCGTTGATCCCTTAGTTAGGGGGACAGATACGCAGTATTTT. The rearrangement uses TRBV29-1 and TRBJ2-3; D is perhaps TRBD1 (6 bases). CDR1 and CDR2 (germline): SQVTM, ANQGSEA. The CDR3 has 15 residues. Trimming stripped 3 bases from V and 3 bases from J, with 16 bases between.